The present TCR beta chain was sequenced within a study of immune evolution from preneoplasia to lung adenocarcinoma. Germline V gene sequence: CDR1 SEHNR, CDR2 FQNEAQ (reference sequence). The CDR3 is 14 amino acids. V was trimmed by 1 base and J by 5 bases, leaving 11 bases between them. TCRdb's copy holds only in-frame clones and misses some; the assay was immunoSEQ multiplex PCR. The sample has approximately 9,600 clones, approximately 78% seen once. The material sequenced was FFPE minimally invasive lung adenocarcinoma tissue. The source is a person aged 65 to 85 with lung adenocarcinoma. This chain joins TRBV7-9 and TRBJ1-1, with D perhaps TRBD1 (6 bases). The CDR3 DNA is TGTGCCAGCAGCTTAGATGGGGGCTCAACTGAAGCTTTCTTT. Its translation: CASSLDGGSTEAFF.